This entry lists 18 T cell receptor beta chains sequenced from one sample in a study of cytomegalovirus exposure and HLA in healthy donors. Clones were sequenced by immunoSEQ multiplex PCR, and TCRdb holds only the in-frame ones, with some missing. The sample lists roughly 150,000 clones, 85% to 90% seen once, with roughly 3% in the top ten. The sample consisted of PBMCs. The receptors come from a man aged 18 to 30 in good health and CMV-seronegative.

V usage is TRBV11-2 and J usage is TRBJ2-3; 9 nucleotides align to TRBD1. From germline, CDR1 is SGHAT and CDR2 FQNNGV. CDR3 length: 16 amino acids. The ends lost 6 bases at V and 5 bases at J; junction bases unmatched: 12. The CDR3 nucleotides are TGTGCCAGCAGTCGTTTTCGGGACAGGGTAGGAGATACGCAGTATTTT. Protein sequence: CASSRFRDRVGDTQYF.

The chain uses TRBV9 and TRBJ2-2, with 11 bases identical to TRBD1. V dropped 3 bases and J dropped 5; count of bases not matched to a gene: 6. This CDR3 comprises 16 residues. Germline CDR1 reads SGDLS; CDR2 reads YYNGEE. The CDR3 loop reads CASSADRGRGTGELFF. The CDR3 DNA reads as TGTGCCAGCAGCGCGGACAGGGGGCGTGGGACCGGGGAGCTGTTTTTT.

This chain connects TRBV15 to TRBJ1-5; maybe TRBD1 (5 bases). The CDR3 consists of 14 residues. Trimming removed 1 base at V and 4 bases at J, with 8 bases between. In germline, CDR1 is LNHNV, CDR2 YYDKDF (reference sequence). For the CDR3, the DNA is TGTGCCACCAGCAGAGTGGGGGGAAATCAGCCCCAGCATTTT. Its protein product is CATSRVGGNQPQHF.

The rearrangement links TRBV27 to TRBJ2-1; 14 bases line up with TRBD2. The CDR3 has 15 residues. The germline gives CDR1 MNHEY, CDR2 SMNVEV (reference sequence). Trimming at V came to 6 bases and at J to 9 bases, leaving 7 bases not matched to a gene. CDR3 sequence (DNA): TGTGCCAGCAGAGAGGGACTAGCGGGAGTTCGTGAGCAGTTCTTC. This encodes CASREGLAGVREQFF.

The chain joins TRBV19 to TRBJ2-3, with 9 bases identical to TRBD2. The CDR3 extends over 15 amino acids. CDR1 LNHDA and CDR2 SQIVND come from the germline V gene (reference sequence). V shed 4 bases and J 2 bases; nucleotides not matched to a gene: 4. The chain's CDR3 is CASSTSSGVTDTQYF. Written as DNA, the CDR3 is TGTGCCAGTAGTACCTCTAGCGGGGTCACAGATACGCAGTATTTT.

The chain uses TRBV28 and TRBJ2-1; the match to TRBD1 covers 11 bases. Germline V gives CDR1 MDHEN, CDR2 SYDVKM. This CDR3 has 13 residues. Losses at the gene ends were 11 bases for V and 2 bases for J; bases not matched to a gene: 2. CDR3 bases: TGTGCCTTGGGACAGGGGGCCTACAATGAGCAGTTCTTC. Protein product: CALGQGAYNEQFF. Full variable domain (rest looked up from reference TRBV28 and TRBJ2-1): DVKVTQSSRYLVKRTGEKVFLECVQDMDHENMFWYRQDPGLGLRLIYFSYDVKMKEKGDIPEGYSVSREKKERFSLILESASTNQTSMYLCALGQGAYNEQFFGPGTRLTVL.

The chain employs TRBV4-1 and TRBJ1-2, with D hard to call. Trimming removed 4 bases at V and 1 base at J, with 13 bases between. CDR1 and CDR2 (germline): MGHRA, YSYEKL. The CDR3 is made up of 15 amino acids. This CDR3 is CASSRPFSLNYGYTF. CDR3 bases: TGCGCCAGCAGCCGCCCCTTTTCACTTAACTATGGCTACACCTTC.

The chain carries TRBV28 and TRBJ2-7; D remains unclear. CDR3 length equals 13 residues. CDR1 is MDHEN, CDR2 SYDVKM, per germline. Between the trimmed V and J ends, which lost 3 bases and 2 bases, there was a span of 8 bases. This chain's CDR3 is CASSFESPYEQYF. CDR3 bases: TGTGCCAGCAGTTTTGAGAGCCCCTACGAGCAGTACTTC.

Of note for this clone: Germline and junction disagree at one end, which may indicate a read error. V and J are TRBV30 and TRBJ1-4; 10 bases align to TRBD1. Looked up from germline, CDR1 is GTSNPN and CDR2 is SVGIG (reference sequence). The CDR3 is 12 amino acids. CDR3 protein: CAWSHPGQGIHF. The CDR3 bases are TGTGCCTGGAGTCATCCGGGACAGGGGATTCATTTT.

The chain carries TRBV4-1 and TRBJ2-3; the match to TRBD2 covers 7 bases. The J segment lost 3 bases and the V segment lost 3 bases, leaving 3 bases of the junction unmatched. CDR3 length: 14 residues. Germline CDR1 MGHRA, CDR2 YSYEKL. This CDR3 is CASSQTGGTDTQYF. CDR3 nucleotide sequence: TGCGCCAGCAGCCAGACGGGAGGAACAGATACGCAGTATTTT.

Details on this clone: The junction shows a germline mismatch at one end, possibly a read error. This sequence joins TRBV7-7 and TRBJ2-1, with D unclear. The CDR3 loop spans 15 amino acids. CDR1 and CDR2 (germline): SSHAT, FNYEAQ (reference sequence). The CDR3 DNA sequence: TGTGCTAGCAGCCCTGGGCCTCCTGAAGCAAATGAGCAGTTCTTC. Translating it yields CASSPGPPEANEQFF.

In the case of this clone: Other nucleotide sequences in the sample specify the same CDR3. The J gene is TRBJ1-1, the V gene TRBV30; D perhaps matches TRBD1 (5 bases). V was shortened by 0 bases and J by 1 base, with 12 bases between the two germline ends. This CDR3 comprises 15 residues. Germline V gene lookup returns CDR1 GTSNPN and CDR2 SVGIG (reference sequence). In DNA, the CDR3 is TGTGCCTGGAGTGTACAGGAGGGTTGGAACACTGAAGCTTTCTTT. Protein product: CAWSVQEGWNTEAFF.

The chain is built from TRBV19 and TRBJ2-7; 10 bases are a match to TRBD1. CDR1 is LNHDA and CDR2 is SQIVND in the germline V gene (reference sequence). V was clipped by 2 bases and J by 5 bases; unmatched bases: 6. The CDR3 spans 15 residues. The CDR3 nucleotides read TGTGCCAGTAGTATAAGCGGGACAGGGGACCACGAGCAGTACTTC. Protein product: CASSISGTGDHEQYF.

The chain couples TRBV6-6 to TRBJ2-1; D gene ambiguous. Per the germline V gene, CDR1 is MNHNY and CDR2 is SVGAGI (reference sequence). Trimming stripped 5 bases from V and 7 bases from J, with 6 bases between. There are 11 residues in the CDR3. CDR3 coding DNA: TGTGCCAGCAGTAGCCGAAATGAGCAGTTCTTC. Translation: CASSSRNEQFF.

This clone was picked up one time. V gene TRBV11-2 combines with J gene TRBJ2-3; D possibly corresponds to TRBD2 (5 bases). The V gene's germline CDR1 is SGHAT and CDR2 FQNNGV. CDR3 length equals 17 residues. The germline V and J ends were trimmed by 5 bases and 1 base, with 19 bases remaining between them. The CDR3 region has the DNA TGTGCCAGCAGCCCAATCGGGTCTCGGGGTGGCACAGATACGCAGTATTTT. Amino acid sequence: CASSPIGSRGGTDTQYF.

The chain combines TRBV19 with TRBJ1-2, with TRBD1 as a possible D gene (6 bases). Trimming took off 0 bases at V and 4 bases at J, with 12 bases between the two ends. CDR1 LNHDA and CDR2 SQIVND come from the germline V gene (reference sequence). The CDR3 consists of 15 residues. This CDR3 reads CASSIDGTGTYGYTF. The CDR3 nucleotides read TGTGCCAGTAGTATAGATGGCACAGGGACCTATGGCTACACCTTC.

The V call is TRBV20-1, the J call TRBJ2-7, with unresolved D. This CDR3 contains 11 residues. Trimming pared 1 base from V and 9 bases from J, leaving 10 bases between. CDR1 and CDR2 (germline): DFQATT, SNEGSKA (reference sequence). The CDR3 DNA follows: TGCAGTGCTAGAGGACCGGAGTGGCAGTACTTC. This gives the protein CSARGPEWQYF.

This clone has a handful of counts. V gene TRBV5-6 combines with J gene TRBJ2-7; D is possibly TRBD2 (6 bases). The germline V gene has CDR1 SGHDT and CDR2 YYEEEE. V lost 5 bases to trimming and J lost 3 bases, with 18 bases between them. This CDR3 has 15 amino acids. The CDR3 loop is CASRPLVKGGYEQYF. The CDR3 bases are TGTGCCAGCAGACCCTTGGTCAAGGGAGGCTACGAGCAGTACTTC.